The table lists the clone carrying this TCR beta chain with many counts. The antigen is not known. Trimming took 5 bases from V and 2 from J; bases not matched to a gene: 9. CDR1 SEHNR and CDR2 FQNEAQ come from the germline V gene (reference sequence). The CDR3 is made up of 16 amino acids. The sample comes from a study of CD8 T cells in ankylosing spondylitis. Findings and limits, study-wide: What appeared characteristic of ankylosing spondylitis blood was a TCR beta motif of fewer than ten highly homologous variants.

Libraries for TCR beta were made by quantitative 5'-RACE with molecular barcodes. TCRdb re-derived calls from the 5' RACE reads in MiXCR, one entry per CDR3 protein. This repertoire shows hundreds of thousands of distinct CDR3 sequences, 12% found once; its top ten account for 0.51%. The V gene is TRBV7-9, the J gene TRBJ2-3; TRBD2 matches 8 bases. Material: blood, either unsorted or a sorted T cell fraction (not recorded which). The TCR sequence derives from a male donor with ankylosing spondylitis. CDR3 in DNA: TGTGCCAGCAGCACTCAAGCGGGGGCCTCCACAGATACGCAGTATTTT. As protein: CASSTQAGASTDTQYF.